The TCR beta chain described here comes from a study of metastatic and nonmetastatic thyroid tumors. About the study: Thyroid patients, malignant and benign, had repertoires compared across blood and tumor or nodule tissue.

Germline V gene lookup returns CDR1 DFQATT and CDR2 SNEGSKA (reference sequence). The CDR3 is made up of 15 amino acids. Study-wide findings and caveats: Reported TCR beta diversity, measured in blood and tumor, was significantly higher for malignant thyroid tumors than for benign nodules.

This clone has a count of ten or more. The antigen is unknown. An end of the junction differs from the germline gene, which may be a read error. All patients reached thyroid surgery having received no treatment beforehand. Original data processing: A papillary thyroid cancer distant-metastasis classifier was built from CDR3 differences across clinicopathological groups. TCRdb called clones again from the PCR reads with MiXCR. TCRdb's processing, not the authors', yielded these V and J calls. Among approximately 90,000 clones listed, about 13% were seen once. The chain combines TRBV20-1 with TRBJ2-7, with 9 bases that match TRBD1. Sequenced material: blood. The source of this sequence is a female donor with papillary thyroid cancer or a benign thyroid nodule (not recorded which). Some clones in this sample may be carry-over from other donors' samples. The CDR3 is CGASLGTGSSYEQYF. The CDR3 nucleotides read TGCGGTGCTAGCCTCGGGACAGGGAGTTCCTACGAGCAGTACTTC.